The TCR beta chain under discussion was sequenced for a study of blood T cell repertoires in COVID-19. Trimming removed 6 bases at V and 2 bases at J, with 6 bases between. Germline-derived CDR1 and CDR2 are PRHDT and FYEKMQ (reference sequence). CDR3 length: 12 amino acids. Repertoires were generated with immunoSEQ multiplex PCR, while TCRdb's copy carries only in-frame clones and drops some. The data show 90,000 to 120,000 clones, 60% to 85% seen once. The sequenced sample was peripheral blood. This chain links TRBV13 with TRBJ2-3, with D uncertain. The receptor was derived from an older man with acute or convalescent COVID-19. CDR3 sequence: CASRYSTDTQYF. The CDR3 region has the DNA TGTGCCAGCAGGTACTCCACAGATACGCAGTATTTT. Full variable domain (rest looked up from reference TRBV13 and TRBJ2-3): AAGVIQSPRHLIKEKRETATLKCYPIPRHDTVYWYQQGPGQDPQFLISFYEKMQSDKGSIPDRFSAQQFSDYHSELNMSSLELGDSALYFCASRYSTDTQYFGPGTRLTVL.